The 18 T cell receptor beta chains listed next were all sequenced from one sample in a study of radiotherapy plus CTLA-4 blockade in lung cancer. Measured with immunoSEQ multiplex PCR; TCRdb has only the in-frame clones, and not every one. The repertoire holds 80,000 to 95,000 clones, with roughly four fifths as singletons. The material was peripheral blood, obtained from a patient treated with radiotherapy plus ipilimumab. Receptor source: a human donor with non-small cell lung cancer who had stable disease on radiotherapy plus ipilimumab.

The chain is built from TRBV28 and TRBJ2-3; 9 bases align to TRBD1. With V trimmed by 4 bases and J by 1 base, 0 bases remained unmatched. The CDR3 spans 14 residues. Germline loops: CDR1 MDHEN, CDR2 SYDVKM. Here the CDR3 reads CASSYRGRTDTQYF. CDR3 in DNA: TGTGCCAGCAGTTACAGGGGGCGCACAGATACGCAGTATTTT.

CDR3 protein: CASSSQTGQGHTF. CDR3 nucleotides: TGTGCCAGCAGCTCCCAGACCGGACAGGGCCACACCTTC. This chain connects TRBV11-3 to TRBJ1-2; 8 nucleotides line up with TRBD1. V was pared by 4 bases and J by 12 bases, with 10 bases of the junction left unmatched. The CDR3 totals 13 residues. The germline CDR1 and CDR2 sequences are SGHNT and YENEEA.

The rearrangement uses TRBV7-9 and TRBJ2-3; 8 bases fit TRBD2. The ends lost 5 bases at V and 3 bases at J; junction bases unmatched: 13. Germline CDR1 reads SEHNR; CDR2 reads FQNEAQ (reference sequence). CDR3 length: 17 amino acids. The CDR3 region is CASSLPGGGGGTDTQYF. CDR3 bases: TGTGCCAGCAGCCTCCCGGGAGGTGGCGGGGGGACAGATACGCAGTATTTT.

V usage is TRBV18 and J usage is TRBJ2-7, with D unresolved. CDR3 length equals 14 residues. Germline V lookup: CDR1 KGHSH, CDR2 LQKENI. V gave up 3 bases and J gave up 0 bases, with 9 bases separating them. CDR3 in DNA: TGTGCCAGCTCACCCTTGGGAAGCTCCTACGAGCAGTACTTC. The encoded protein is CASSPLGSSYEQYF.

The chain has TRBV2 and TRBJ2-5; 9 bases line up with TRBD1. CDR3 length: 14 amino acids. With 8 bases clipped from V and 4 bases from J, the junction kept 8 bases outside the gene matches. The germline V gene encodes CDR1 SNHLY and CDR2 FYNNEI. In DNA, the CDR3 is TGTGCCAGCTTGTGGACAGGGGTCGGAGAGACCCAGTACTTC. This codes for CASLWTGVGETQYF.

The chain recombines TRBV18 with TRBJ1-4; D is possibly TRBD1 (5 bases). This CDR3 spans 15 amino acids. The V gene's germline CDR1 is KGHSH and CDR2 LQKENI. V lost 2 bases and J 0 bases, leaving 7 bases between the germline ends. The CDR3 is CASSPRGPTNEKLFF. For the CDR3, the DNA is TGTGCCAGCTCACCAAGGGGTCCAACTAATGAAAAACTGTTTTTT.

The chain joins TRBV4-1 to TRBJ2-7; 7 nucleotides match TRBD2. The CDR3 covers 16 residues. Trimming removed 1 base from V and 3 bases from J; junction bases left unmatched: 9. The V gene's germline CDR1 is MGHRA and CDR2 YSYEKL. CDR3 nucleotide sequence: TGCGCCAGCAGCCAAGGCCATATTAGCGGGTACTACGAGCAGTACTTC. As protein: CASSQGHISGYYEQYF.

The chain employs TRBV6-5 and TRBJ2-2, with D unresolved. CDR3 length: 15 amino acids. The V end lost 5 bases, the J end lost 4 bases, and 14 bases lay between the germline ends. Germline V gene lookup returns CDR1 MNHEY and CDR2 SVGAGI. This CDR3 reads CASSRADRFTGELFF. DNA of the CDR3: TGTGCCAGCAGTCGCGCGGATCGCTTCACCGGGGAGCTGTTTTTT.

V usage is TRBV19 and J usage is TRBJ2-3, with no clear D. The germline V and J ends were trimmed by 6 bases and 2 bases, with 12 bases remaining between them. The germline gives CDR1 LNHDA, CDR2 SQIVND (reference sequence). The length of the CDR3 is 14 residues. The DNA of the CDR3 is TGTGCCAGTAGCCCGGGCCTTTCCACAGATACGCAGTATTTT. Residues: CASSPGLSTDTQYF.

The chain employs TRBV6-4 and TRBJ1-2, with unresolved D. Trimming cost V 6 bases and J 4 bases, with 15 bases left between them. Germline V gives CDR1 MRHNA, CDR2 SNTAGT. This CDR3 contains 14 residues. The CDR3 protein is CASRDPRAGYGYTF. The CDR3 nucleotides are TGTGCCAGCAGGGACCCGAGGGCTGGCTATGGCTACACCTTC.

This clone occurred a few times. V is TRBV13 and J is TRBJ1-1; no definite D call. This CDR3 has 13 residues. Trimming shortened V by 2 bases and J by 0 bases, and 4 bases separated the two germline ends. CDR1 is PRHDT and CDR2 is FYEKMQ in the germline V gene (reference sequence). Here the CDR3 reads CASSLKVNTEAFF. In DNA form, the CDR3 reads TGTGCCAGCAGCTTAAAGGTGAACACTGAAGCTTTCTTT.

Concerning this clone itself: The same CDR3 arises from other DNA sequences in this sample as well. The gene calls are TRBV7-6 and TRBJ2-7; 9 nucleotides match TRBD2. Germline V gene data show CDR1 as SGHVS and CDR2 as FNYEAQ. This CDR3 spans 15 amino acids. The J segment lost 4 bases and the V segment lost 2 bases, leaving 6 bases of the junction unmatched. The CDR3 sequence: CASSLSPSGTYEQYF. The DNA of the CDR3 is TGTGCCAGCAGCTTATCACCTAGCGGGACGTACGAGCAGTACTTC.

This chain uses TRBV6-5 with TRBJ1-3; D ambiguous. Germline values: CDR1 MNHEY, CDR2 SVGAGI. Trimming pared 2 bases from V and 4 bases from J, leaving 6 bases between. The CDR3 spans 13 residues. As DNA, the CDR3 is TGTGCCAGCAGTTACAATTCCGGAAACACCATATATTTT. Its translation is CASSYNSGNTIYF.

The J gene is TRBJ2-7, the V gene TRBV7-2, with D possibly TRBD2 on 5 matching bases. CDR1 is SGHTA, CDR2 FQGNSA, per germline. Trimming took off 5 bases at V and 4 bases at J, with 21 bases between the two ends. The CDR3 length is 16 residues. The chain's CDR3 is CASSPERPRIPYEQYF. The CDR3 DNA reads as TGTGCCAGCAGCCCGGAGCGGCCCCGAATCCCTTACGAGCAGTACTTC.

This clone was seen just once. The V call is TRBV18, the J call TRBJ1-4, with unresolved D. The CDR3 runs to 13 residues. Trimming stripped 4 bases from V and 5 bases from J, with 8 bases between. Germline assignment: CDR1 KGHSH and CDR2 LQKENI. The CDR3 sequence is CASSRHLNEKLFF. CDR3 DNA sequence: TGTGCCAGCTCACGACACCTAAATGAAAAACTGTTTTTT.

CDR3: CASSLGLSVQETQYF. For the CDR3, the DNA is TGTGCCAGCAGCTTGGGTCTTTCCGTTCAAGAGACCCAGTACTTC. This chain links TRBV5-4 with TRBJ2-5; no clear D gene. Looked up from germline, CDR1 is SGHNT and CDR2 is YYREEE (reference sequence). The CDR3 runs 15 residues. V lost 0 bases, J lost 2 bases, and 11 bases lay in between.

The chain carries TRBV5-1 and TRBJ2-5; D unresolved. The J call may be incorrect, as the DNA end agrees better with TRBJ2-7. Germline V gene data show CDR1 as SGHRS and CDR2 as YFSETQ. The CDR3 extends over 14 amino acids. The CDR3 reads CASSLTATRYEQYF. The CDR3 DNA reads as TGCGCCAGCAGCTTGACAGCTACTCGCTACGAGCAGTACTTC.

Of note for this clone: At one end, the junction sequence differs from germline, possibly due to a read error. J is TRBJ2-4 and V is TRBV30, with 8 bases matching TRBD2. Germline V CDR1 and CDR2: GTSNPN, SVGIG (reference sequence). The CDR3 loop spans 14 amino acids. The CDR3 loop is CARSVTGGINIQYF. CDR3 in DNA: TGTGCCCGGAGTGTAACGGGAGGGATAAACATTCAGTACTTC.